This T cell receptor (beta chain) emerged from a study of T cells in Graves' hyperthyroidism and ophthalmopathy. For the study at large: Peripheral blood collection took place at initial diagnosis, before any treatment. Findings and caveats of the study: Most expanded thyroid clonotypes above 0.001 also appeared in blood. The model identified upcoming ophthalmopathy a median approximately 6.5 months ahead of onset. From stable hyperthyroidism, ophthalmopathy was set apart by a 13 V-J model.

This clonotype was detected many times. Antigen unknown. The junction does not match germline at one end; this may be a read error. Amplified regions were TCR beta CDR3 sequences from RNA transcripts. HTBI primers were used for first-round RT-PCR of the TCR CDR3. TCRdb re-called the multiplex PCR reads with MiXCR, one entry per CDR3 protein. This table holds roughly 420,000 distinct CDR3 sequences, roughly 15% found once. This CDR3 has 13 residues. The germline gives CDR1 SSHAT, CDR2 FNYEAQ (reference sequence). The chain carries TRBV7-7 and TRBJ2-5; TRBD1 matches 8 bases. The clonotype comes from a woman aged 18-30 years with Graves' hyperthyroidism. Sequencing was performed on blood. The CDR3 sequence is CASSDRGQETQYF. In DNA form, the CDR3 reads TGTGCTAGCAGCGACAGGGGTCAAGAGACCCAGTACTTC.